Each of the 2 T cell receptor beta chains below was sequenced from the same sample in a study of CD8+CD57+ T cells in acquired aplastic anemia listed by TCRdb under 2018. Flow cytometry had shown CD8+CD57+ cell expansion in the patients selected for sequencing. The sample was run on an Illumina HiSeq 2000. Genomic DNA was used as template for profiling of TCR beta VDJ combinations and CDR3 sequences. TCRdb redid the processing of the public reads, applying fastp at Q25 and MiXCR, and retained in-frame beta chains. Identical CDR3 protein sequences are pooled into one entry, listed with their most common genes and DNA. The sample table records a few hundred thousand distinct CDR3 sequences; around 30% of these occur just once. The ten largest clones take up less than 0.85% of the sample. Sequencing was performed on sorted CD4+, CD8+, or CD8+CD57+ T cells (not recorded which) from PBMCs. Source of these receptors: a human donor with aplastic anemia.

For this clonotype: The DNA is omitted, as the CDR3 cannot be located on it reliably, and the CDR3 follows TCRdb's listing. The CDR3 loop reads CASSPTVGQGARFF. J is TRBJ2-1 and V is TRBV12-3 or TRBV12-4; the D call TRBD1 from the table was never checked on the DNA. The CDR3 has 14 amino acids, counting both end residues.

The genes are TRBV29-1 and TRBJ1-2, with 8 nucleotides matching TRBD1. The germline CDR1 and CDR2 sequences are SQVTM and ANQGSEA. CDR3 length equals 11 residues. V was pared by 8 bases and J by 4 bases, with 3 bases of the junction left unmatched. In DNA, the CDR3 is TGCAGCCTAACAGGGGGCTATGGCTACACCTTC. Translation: CSLTGGYGYTF.